The clone carrying this T cell receptor beta chain appeared a few times. Its antigen is as yet unknown. The CDR3 runs 14 residues. CDR1 and CDR2 (germline): LNHDA, SQIVND (reference sequence). With 6 bases removed from V and 4 bases from J, the gap between germline ends came to 15 bases. These data belong to a study of T cell responses to AZD1222 COVID-19 vaccine. Study context: Second doses were pooled across both intervals (about 4 or about 12 weeks). Findings of the study overall: Across spike, vaccine-associated CD4 TCRs were found, dominant at 160-218 and 743-854. Possibly, clonal diversity was underestimated; donors were largely white British and included more females. AZD1222 recipients seropositive at baseline numbered only six.

The method was immunoSEQ multiplex PCR; TCRdb's version includes in-frame clones alone and lacks a portion of them. Of 130,000 to 150,000 clones in the sample, about 92% were seen once. This material consisted of peripheral blood, taken on day 0 of AZD1222 vaccination. This receptor was taken from an adult in good health. V usage is TRBV19 and J usage is TRBJ1-2; no clear D. CDR3 sequence reads: CASSPQQDRYGYTF. DNA of the CDR3: TGTGCCAGTAGCCCCCAGCAGGATCGCTATGGCTACACCTTC.